The entry below gives a single T cell receptor beta chain sequence along with its context. The PCR had 60 Vbeta and 13 Jbeta primers. Measured with immunoSEQ multiplex PCR; TCRdb has only the in-frame clones, and not every one. The sample consists of over 70,000 clones, around 70% of them appearing once. This entry is derived from a study of cytomegalovirus exposure and HLA in healthy donors. The CDR3 contains 15 residues. Germline V gene data show CDR1 as GTSNPN and CDR2 as SVGIG (reference sequence). V was trimmed by 4 bases and J by 2 bases, leaving 15 bases between them. This TCR was recovered from a human donor in good health. Material for sequencing was PBMCs. The rearrangement joins TRBV30 to TRBJ2-1; a possible D gene is TRBD2 (6 bases). DNA of the CDR3: TGTGCCTGGAAGGCGGCGGGAACGCCCTACAATGAGCAGTTCTTC. Protein product: CAWKAAGTPYNEQFF. The variable domain in full, with the rest retrieved from reference TRBV30 and TRBJ2-1, is SQTIHQWPATLVQPVGSPLSLECTVEGTSNPNLYWYRQAAGRGLQLLFYSVGIGQISSEVPQNLSASRPQDRQFILSSKKLLLSDSGFYLCAWKAAGTPYNEQFFGPGTRLTVL.